The 8 T cell receptor beta chains below all came from one sample that was sequenced in a study of blood T cell repertoires in COVID-19. Assay: immunoSEQ multiplex PCR; the TCRdb copy retains only in-frame clones and omits some. The data contain 300,000 to 350,000 clones, roughly 86% of them seen just once; the ten biggest clones take up around 9.9%. Material: peripheral blood. All receptors come from a young man with COVID-19, enrolled during active disease.

This CDR3 reads CASSSAGATNEKLFF. The CDR3 DNA follows: TGTGCCAGCAGCTCCGCCGGGGCAACTAATGAAAAACTGTTTTTT. This chain connects TRBV5-4 to TRBJ1-4; D remains ambiguous. This CDR3 has 15 residues. V gave up 3 bases and J gave up 0 bases, with 9 bases separating them. CDR1 SGHNT and CDR2 YYREEE come from the germline V gene (reference sequence).

The V call is TRBV24-1, the J call TRBJ2-7, with D tentatively TRBD1 (6 bases). The germline CDR1 and CDR2 sequences are KGHDR and SFDVKD. Trimming cost V 2 bases and J 0 bases, with 10 bases left between them. CDR3 size: 15 residues. CDR3 in amino acids: CATSDSWDTSYEQYF. DNA of the CDR3: TGTGCCACCAGTGATTCGTGGGACACCTCCTACGAGCAGTACTTC.

The rearrangement uses TRBV18 and TRBJ1-6; TRBD1 matches at 9 bases. The V and J ends lost 3 bases and 9 bases, in that order; junction bases with no gene match: 9. The CDR3 length is 16 residues. Germline V CDR1 and CDR2: KGHSH, LQKENI. This CDR3 is CASSPRDREGGSPLHF. Here the CDR3 DNA reads TGTGCCAGCTCACCCCGGGACAGGGAGGGTGGTTCACCCCTCCACTTT. Full variable domain (rest looked up from reference TRBV18 and TRBJ1-6): NAGVMQNPRHLVRRRGQEARLRCSPMKGHSHVYWYRQLPEEGLKFMVYLQKENIIDESGMPKERFSAEFPKEGPSILRIQQVVRGDSAAYFCASSPRDREGGSPLHFGNGTRLTVT.

This clone appeared a few times. V is TRBV15 and J is TRBJ1-2; perhaps TRBD1 as D (6 bases). V lost 1 base and J 8 bases, leaving 17 bases between the germline ends. Germline V gene lookup returns CDR1 LNHNV and CDR2 YYDKDF (reference sequence). CDR3 length: 15 residues. The CDR3 coding sequence is TGTGCCACCAGCAGAGCCATTCAGGGGCAGAGGGGCTACACCTTC. Translated, it gives CATSRAIQGQRGYTF.

The chain carries TRBV28 and TRBJ1-4; 9 bases fit TRBD1. V trimming: 6 bases; J trimming: 5 bases; junction bases outside the gene matches: 7. The CDR3 length is 15 residues. Per the germline V gene, CDR1 is MDHEN and CDR2 is SYDVKM. The CDR3 sequence: CASRNGGTGNEKLFF. CDR3 DNA: TGTGCCAGCAGAAACGGTGGGACAGGGAATGAAAAACTGTTTTTT. Together with reference TRBV28 and TRBJ1-4, the CDR3 gives the full variable domain: DVKVTQSSRYLVKRTGEKVFLECVQDMDHENMFWYRQDPGLGLRLIYFSYDVKMKEKGDIPEGYSVSREKKERFSLILESASTNQTSMYLCASRNGGTGNEKLFFGSGTQLSVL.

V usage is TRBV15 and J usage is TRBJ1-1; TRBD1 matches 7 bases. The junction had 10 bases not matched to a gene; V was cut back by 5 bases and J by 10 bases. Germline loops: CDR1 LNHNV, CDR2 YYDKDF (reference sequence). This CDR3 region has 13 residues. CDR3 in amino acids: CATSPRQGGTAFF. The CDR3 coding sequence is TGTGCCACCAGCCCACGACAGGGCGGAACAGCTTTCTTT.

The CDR3 bases are TGTGCCAGCAGCTATGGACTAGCGGGAAGCACAGATACGCAGTATTTT. The encoded protein is CASSYGLAGSTDTQYF. This sequence joins TRBV7-3 and TRBJ2-3; the match to TRBD2 covers 12 bases. The germline V gene encodes CDR1 SGHTA and CDR2 FQGTGA. After removal of 4 bases from V and 0 bases from J, the junction contained 2 bases not matched to a gene. The length of the CDR3 is 16 residues.

The CDR3 here is CASSPSMVESTEAFF. In DNA, the CDR3 is TGTGCCAGCAGCCCGTCGATGGTAGAGAGCACTGAAGCTTTCTTT. The chain is built from TRBV5-4 and TRBJ1-1, with D uncertain. Germline V gene lookup returns CDR1 SGHNT and CDR2 YYREEE (reference sequence). Trimming stripped 4 bases from V and 4 bases from J, with 17 bases between. This CDR3 contains 15 residues.